This T cell receptor beta chain stems from a study of CD8+CD57+ T cells in acquired aplastic anemia. Overall study results and limits: There were about 27 CD8+ CDR3 sequences that occurred in both patients and controls.

Of note for this clonotype: Its specificity is not known.

The use of genomic DNA as template underpinned the TCR beta VDJ and CDR3 profiling. One entry per CDR3 protein, called by TCRdb with MiXCR from the reads. The sample holds about 220,000 distinct CDR3 sequences, 30% to 40% seen once. The sequencing input was sorted CD4+, CD8+, or CD8+CD57+ T cells (not recorded which) from PBMCs. The TCR was taken from a human donor in good health, serving as a control.

The chain's CDR3 is CASGLAEFSPLHF. The CDR3 coding sequence is TGTGCTAGTGGTTTGGCGGAATTTTCACCCCTCCACTTT. V is TRBV12-5 and J is TRBJ1-6; D gene ambiguous. The CDR3 consists of 13 residues. Germline CDR1 LGHNT, CDR2 FRNRAP. The V end was cut by 1 base, the J end by 9 bases, with 7 bases between.